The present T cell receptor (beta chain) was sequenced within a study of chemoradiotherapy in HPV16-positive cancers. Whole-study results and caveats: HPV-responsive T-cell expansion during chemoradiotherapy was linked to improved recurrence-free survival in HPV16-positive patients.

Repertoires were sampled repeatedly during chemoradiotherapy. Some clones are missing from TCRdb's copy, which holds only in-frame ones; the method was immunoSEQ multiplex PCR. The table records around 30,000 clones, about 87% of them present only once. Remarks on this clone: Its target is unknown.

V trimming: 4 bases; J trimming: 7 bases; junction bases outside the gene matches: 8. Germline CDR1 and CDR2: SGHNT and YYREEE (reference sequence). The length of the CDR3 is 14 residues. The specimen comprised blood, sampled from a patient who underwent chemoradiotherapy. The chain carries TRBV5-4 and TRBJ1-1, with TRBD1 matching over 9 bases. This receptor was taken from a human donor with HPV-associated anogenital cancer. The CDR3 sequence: CASSGGQGRNEAFF. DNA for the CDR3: TGTGCCAGCAGCGGCGGACAGGGGAGGAATGAAGCTTTCTTT.